Sequencing of this T cell receptor (beta chain) was carried out in a study of Graves' ophthalmopathy and Graves' hyperthyroidism. The CDR3 is made up of 12 amino acids. Germline V lookup: CDR1 MGHDK, CDR2 SYGVNS. Trimming took off 9 bases at V and 5 bases at J, with 13 bases between the two ends. Notes on the study in general: A model built from 13 signatures distinguished ophthalmopathy from stable hyperthyroidism with roughly 85% sensitivity and approximately 82% specificity. A majority of expanded thyroid clonotypes exceeding 0.001 frequency were likewise present in blood.

In regard to this clonotype: Its antigen is undetermined.

Additional autoimmune diseases, uncontrolled infections, pregnancy or lactation disqualified patients. Reliance was placed on clinical symptoms, serum thyroxine, TRAb, thyroid ultrasound and orbital computed tomography for diagnosis. Amplification of the TCR beta CDR3 regions used RNA transcripts (as template). HTBI primers primed a first-round RT-PCR, and a second-round multiplex PCR followed. MiXCR was run by TCRdb on the multiplex PCR reads, yielding one entry per CDR3 protein. Of around 1.1 million distinct CDR3 sequences in the sample, less than 45% were seen once. This chain uses TRBV25-1 with TRBJ1-2, with no clear D. Sequenced sample: peripheral blood or thyroid tissue (not recorded which). The source of this sequence is an adult man with Graves' hyperthyroidism. The CDR3 nucleotides are TGTGCCAGACGCACCGGATTGTATGGCTACACCTTC. Translated, it gives CARRTGLYGYTF.